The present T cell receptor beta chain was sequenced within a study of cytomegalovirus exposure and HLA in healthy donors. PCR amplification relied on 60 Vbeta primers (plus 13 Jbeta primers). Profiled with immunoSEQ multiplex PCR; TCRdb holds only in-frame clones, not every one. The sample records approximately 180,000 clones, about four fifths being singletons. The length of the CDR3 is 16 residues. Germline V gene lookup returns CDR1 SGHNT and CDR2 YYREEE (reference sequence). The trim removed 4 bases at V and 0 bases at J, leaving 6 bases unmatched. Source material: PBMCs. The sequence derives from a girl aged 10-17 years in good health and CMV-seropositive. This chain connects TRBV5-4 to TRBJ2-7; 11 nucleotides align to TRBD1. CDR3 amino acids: CASSPPGTGGSYEQYF. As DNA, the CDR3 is TGTGCCAGCAGCCCCCCCGGGACAGGGGGCTCCTACGAGCAGTACTTC.